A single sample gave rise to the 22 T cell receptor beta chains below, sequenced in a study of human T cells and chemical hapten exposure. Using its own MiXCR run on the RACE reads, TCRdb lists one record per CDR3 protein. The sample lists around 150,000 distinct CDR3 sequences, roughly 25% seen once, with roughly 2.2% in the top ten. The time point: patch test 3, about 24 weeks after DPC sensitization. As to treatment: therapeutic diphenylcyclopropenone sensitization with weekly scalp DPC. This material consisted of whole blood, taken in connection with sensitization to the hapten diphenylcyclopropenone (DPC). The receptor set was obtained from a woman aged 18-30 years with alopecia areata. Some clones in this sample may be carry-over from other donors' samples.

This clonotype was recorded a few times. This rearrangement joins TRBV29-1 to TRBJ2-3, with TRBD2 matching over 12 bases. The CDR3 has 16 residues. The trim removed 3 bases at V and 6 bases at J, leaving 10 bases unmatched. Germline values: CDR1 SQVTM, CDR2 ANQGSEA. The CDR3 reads CSVDRLAGAFTDTQYF. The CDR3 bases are TGCAGCGTTGACCGACTAGCGGGGGCTTTCACGGATACGCAGTATTTT.

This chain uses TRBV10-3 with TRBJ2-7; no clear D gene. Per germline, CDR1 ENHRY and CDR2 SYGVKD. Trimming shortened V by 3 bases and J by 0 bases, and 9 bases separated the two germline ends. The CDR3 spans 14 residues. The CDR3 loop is CAISDSRVSYEQYF. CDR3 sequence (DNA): TGTGCCATCAGTGATAGTAGGGTCTCCTACGAGCAGTACTTC.

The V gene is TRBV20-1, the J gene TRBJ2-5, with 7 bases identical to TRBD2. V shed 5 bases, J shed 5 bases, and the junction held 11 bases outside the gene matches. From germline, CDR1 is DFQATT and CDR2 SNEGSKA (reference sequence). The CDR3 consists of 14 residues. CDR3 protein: CSADKRGLKETQYF. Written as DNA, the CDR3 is TGCAGTGCTGACAAGCGGGGCCTGAAGGAGACCCAGTACTTC.

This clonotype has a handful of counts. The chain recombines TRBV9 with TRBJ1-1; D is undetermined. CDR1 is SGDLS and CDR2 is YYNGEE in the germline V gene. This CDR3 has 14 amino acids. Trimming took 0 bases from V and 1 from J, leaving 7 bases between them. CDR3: CASSVGLTNTEAFF. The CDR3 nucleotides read TGTGCCAGCAGCGTAGGACTGACGAACACTGAAGCTTTCTTT.

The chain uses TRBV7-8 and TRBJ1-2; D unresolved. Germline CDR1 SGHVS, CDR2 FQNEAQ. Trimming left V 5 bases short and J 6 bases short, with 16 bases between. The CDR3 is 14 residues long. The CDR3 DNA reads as TGTGCCAGCAGCCGCCGGTACTTATTGGATGGCTACACCTTC. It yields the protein CASSRRYLLDGYTF.

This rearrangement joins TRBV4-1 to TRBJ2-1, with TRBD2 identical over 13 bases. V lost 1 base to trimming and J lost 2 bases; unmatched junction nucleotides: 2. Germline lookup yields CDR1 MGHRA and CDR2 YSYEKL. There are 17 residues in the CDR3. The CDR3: CASSQVLAGGPYNEQFF. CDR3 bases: TGCGCCAGCAGCCAAGTACTAGCGGGAGGGCCCTACAATGAGCAGTTCTTC.

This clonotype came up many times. CDR3 protein: CSVETGLAGGEQFF. In nucleotides, the CDR3 is TGCAGCGTTGAAACCGGACTAGCGGGAGGAGAACAGTTCTTC. The chain recombines TRBV29-1 with TRBJ2-1, with TRBD2 identical over 14 bases. J lost 13 bases, V lost 2 bases, and 7 bases had no gene match. Looked up from germline, CDR1 is SQVTM and CDR2 is ANQGSEA. The CDR3 is 14 residues long.

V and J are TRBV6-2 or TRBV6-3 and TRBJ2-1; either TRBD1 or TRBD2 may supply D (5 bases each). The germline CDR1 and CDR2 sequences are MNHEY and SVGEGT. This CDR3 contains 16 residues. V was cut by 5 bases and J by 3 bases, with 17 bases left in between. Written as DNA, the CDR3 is TGTGCCAGCAGTATTCCCCCTTCGGGGCTCTACAATGAGCAGTTCTTC. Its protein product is CASSIPPSGLYNEQFF.

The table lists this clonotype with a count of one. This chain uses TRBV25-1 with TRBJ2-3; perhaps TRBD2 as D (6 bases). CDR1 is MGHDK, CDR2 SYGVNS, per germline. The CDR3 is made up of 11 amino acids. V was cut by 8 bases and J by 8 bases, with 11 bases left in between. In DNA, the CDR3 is TGTGCCAGCCCGGTGGGGGGTACGCAGTATTTT. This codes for CASPVGGTQYF.

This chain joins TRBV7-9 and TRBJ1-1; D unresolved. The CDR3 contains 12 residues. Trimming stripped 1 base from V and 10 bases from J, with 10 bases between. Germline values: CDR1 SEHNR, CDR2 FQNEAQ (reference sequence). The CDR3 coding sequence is TGTGCCAGCAGCTTAGGTTCTTCGGGAGCTTTCTTT. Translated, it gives CASSLGSSGAFF.

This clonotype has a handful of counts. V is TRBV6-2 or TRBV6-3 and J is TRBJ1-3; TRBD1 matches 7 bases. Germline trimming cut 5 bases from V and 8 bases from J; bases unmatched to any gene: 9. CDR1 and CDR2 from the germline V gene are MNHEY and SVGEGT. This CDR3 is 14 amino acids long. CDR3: CASSLQGRVDTIYF. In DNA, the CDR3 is TGTGCCAGCAGTCTACAGGGGCGAGTGGACACCATATATTTT.

The chain's CDR3 is CSVQGSPGQGAKNIQYF. CDR3 nucleotides: TGCAGCGTTCAGGGTAGCCCGGGACAGGGGGCCAAAAACATTCAGTACTTC. The chain combines TRBV29-1 with TRBJ2-4, with 10 bases aligning to TRBD1. V was pared by 5 bases and J by 1 base, with 11 bases of the junction left unmatched. The V gene's germline CDR1 is SQVTM and CDR2 ANQGSEA. This CDR3 comprises 17 residues.

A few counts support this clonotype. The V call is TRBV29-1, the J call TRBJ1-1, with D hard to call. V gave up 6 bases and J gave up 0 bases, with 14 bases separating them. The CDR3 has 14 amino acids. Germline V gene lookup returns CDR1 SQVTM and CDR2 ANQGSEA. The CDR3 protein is CSVDGRTLNTEAFF. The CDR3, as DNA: TGCAGCGTGGACGGACGGACTTTGAACACTGAAGCTTTCTTT.

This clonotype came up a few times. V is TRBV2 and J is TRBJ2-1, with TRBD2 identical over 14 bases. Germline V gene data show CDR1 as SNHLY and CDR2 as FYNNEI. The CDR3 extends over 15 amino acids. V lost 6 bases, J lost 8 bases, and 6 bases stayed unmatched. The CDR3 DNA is TGTGCCAGCAGATCGACTAGCGGGGGGGCTTATGAGCAGTTCTTC. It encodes CASRSTSGGAYEQFF.

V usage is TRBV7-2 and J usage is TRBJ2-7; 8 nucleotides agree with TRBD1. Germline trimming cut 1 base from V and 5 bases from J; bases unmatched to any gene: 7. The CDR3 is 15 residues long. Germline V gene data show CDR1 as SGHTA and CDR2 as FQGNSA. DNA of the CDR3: TGTGCCAGCAGCTTAGTCGGGACAGGCGGCCACGAGCAGTACTTC. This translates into CASSLVGTGGHEQYF.

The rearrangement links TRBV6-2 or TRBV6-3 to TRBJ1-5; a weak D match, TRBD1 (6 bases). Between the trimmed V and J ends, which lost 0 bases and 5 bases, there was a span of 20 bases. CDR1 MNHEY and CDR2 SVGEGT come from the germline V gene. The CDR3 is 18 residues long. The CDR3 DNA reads TGTGCCAGCAGTTACTCCCCTGCACAACAGGGCTTCGATCAGCCCCAGCATTTT. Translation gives CASSYSPAQQGFDQPQHF.

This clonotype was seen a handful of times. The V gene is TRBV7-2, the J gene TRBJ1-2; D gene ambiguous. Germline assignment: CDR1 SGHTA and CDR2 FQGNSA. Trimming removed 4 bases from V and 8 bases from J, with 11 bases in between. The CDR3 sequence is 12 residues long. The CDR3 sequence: CASSSPKSGYTF. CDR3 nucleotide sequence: TGTGCCAGCAGCTCCCCGAAGAGCGGCTACACCTTC.

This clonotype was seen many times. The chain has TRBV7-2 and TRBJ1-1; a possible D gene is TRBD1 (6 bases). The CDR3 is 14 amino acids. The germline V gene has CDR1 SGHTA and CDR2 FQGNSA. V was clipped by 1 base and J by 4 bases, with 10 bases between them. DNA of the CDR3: TGTGCCAGCAGCTTAGGGGGGCGAGTCACTGAAGCTTTCTTT. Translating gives CASSLGGRVTEAFF.

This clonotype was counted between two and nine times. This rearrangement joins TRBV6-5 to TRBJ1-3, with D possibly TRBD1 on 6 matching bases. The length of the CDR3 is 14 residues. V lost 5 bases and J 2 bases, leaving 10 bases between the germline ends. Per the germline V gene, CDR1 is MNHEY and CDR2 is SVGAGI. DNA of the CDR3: TGTGCCAGCAGTCCCGGACAGCCTGGAAACACCATATATTTT. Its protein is CASSPGQPGNTIYF.

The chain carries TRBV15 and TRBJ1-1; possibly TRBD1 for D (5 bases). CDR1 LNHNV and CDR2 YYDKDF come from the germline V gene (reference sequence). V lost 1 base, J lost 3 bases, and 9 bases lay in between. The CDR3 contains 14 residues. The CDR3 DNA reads TGTGCCACCAGCAGAGGCCCGGGGGACACTGAAGCTTTCTTT. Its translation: CATSRGPGDTEAFF. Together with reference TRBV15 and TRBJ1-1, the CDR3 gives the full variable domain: DAMVIQNPRYQVTQFGKPVTLSCSQTLNHNVMYWYQQKSSQAPKLLFHYYDKDFNNEADTPDNFQSRRPNTSFCFLDIRSPGLGDTAMYLCATSRGPGDTEAFFGQGTRLTVV.

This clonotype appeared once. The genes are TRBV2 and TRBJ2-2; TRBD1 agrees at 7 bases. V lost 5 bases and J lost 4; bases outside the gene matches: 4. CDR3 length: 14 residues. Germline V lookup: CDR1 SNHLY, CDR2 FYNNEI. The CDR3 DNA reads TGTGCCAGCAGTCTACGGGACAGCACCGGGGAGCTGTTTTTT. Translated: CASSLRDSTGELFF.

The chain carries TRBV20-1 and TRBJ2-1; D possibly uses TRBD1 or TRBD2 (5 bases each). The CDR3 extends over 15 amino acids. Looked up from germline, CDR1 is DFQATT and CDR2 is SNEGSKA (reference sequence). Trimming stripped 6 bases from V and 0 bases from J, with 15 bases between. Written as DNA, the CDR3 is TGCAGTGCGGATGGGACGGGAAGCTCCTACAATGAGCAGTTCTTC. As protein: CSADGTGSSYNEQFF.